This T cell receptor beta chain emerged from a study of beta chain features in type 1 diabetes. V lost 0 bases to trimming and J lost 7 bases, with 13 bases between them. The germline CDR1 and CDR2 sequences are KGHSH and LQKENI. CDR3 length: 15 amino acids. Sorting based on CD45RO/CCR7/CD25/CD127/CD95/CD27 separated CD4+ naive, central memory, regulatory and stem cell-like memory cells. Sort purity for all populations was recorded as exceeding 98%. Study-level findings and limits: Patients with type 1 diabetes carried fewer insertions and had more deletions at their VDJ junctions. Shortening of TCRB CDR3s, moderate but significant, appeared in all four CD4+ subsets of Type 1 diabetes patients.

Comments on this clone: Its antigen is as yet unknown.

Expressed TCRB transcripts were sequenced because the entire RNA isolate underwent reverse transcription. Deep immunoSEQ sequencing covered naive, central memory and regulatory T cell samples. TCRdb's copy holds only in-frame clones and misses some; the assay was immunoSEQ multiplex PCR. The sample holds some 200,000 clones, roughly 16% seen once. This chain uses TRBV18 with TRBJ2-1; D might be TRBD2 (6 bases). This clonotype originated in a man aged 25 to 45 with type 1 diabetes. The sequenced sample was naive CD4+ T cells from blood. CDR3 sequence: CASSPPAGRWNEQFF. The CDR3 coding sequence is TGTGCCAGCTCACCACCTGCGGGACGGTGGAATGAGCAGTTCTTC.